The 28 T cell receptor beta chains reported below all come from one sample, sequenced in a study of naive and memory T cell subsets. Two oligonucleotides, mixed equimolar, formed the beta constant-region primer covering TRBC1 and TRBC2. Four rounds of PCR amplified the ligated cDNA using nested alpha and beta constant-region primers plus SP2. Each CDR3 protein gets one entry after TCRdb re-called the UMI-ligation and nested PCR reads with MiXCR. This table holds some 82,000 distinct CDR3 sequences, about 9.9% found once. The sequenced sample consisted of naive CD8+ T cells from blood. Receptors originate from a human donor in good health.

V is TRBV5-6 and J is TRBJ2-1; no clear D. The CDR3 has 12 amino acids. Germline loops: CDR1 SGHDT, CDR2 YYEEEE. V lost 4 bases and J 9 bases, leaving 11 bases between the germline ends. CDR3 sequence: CASSDTDLEQFF. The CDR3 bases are TGTGCCAGCAGCGACACAGACCTTGAGCAGTTCTTC.

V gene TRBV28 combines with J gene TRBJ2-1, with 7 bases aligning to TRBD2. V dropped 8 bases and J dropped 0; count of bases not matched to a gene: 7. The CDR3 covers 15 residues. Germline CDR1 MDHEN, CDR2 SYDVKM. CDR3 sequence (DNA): TGTGCCAGCCGTAGCGGGCGCTCCTCCTACAATGAGCAGTTCTTC. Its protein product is CASRSGRSSYNEQFF.

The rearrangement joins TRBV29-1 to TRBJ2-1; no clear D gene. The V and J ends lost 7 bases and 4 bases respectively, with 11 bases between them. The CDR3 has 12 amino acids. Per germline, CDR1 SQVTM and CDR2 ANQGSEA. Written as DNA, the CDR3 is TGCAGCGCTTGGTGGGGTTACAATGAGCAGTTCTTC. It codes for CSAWWGYNEQFF.

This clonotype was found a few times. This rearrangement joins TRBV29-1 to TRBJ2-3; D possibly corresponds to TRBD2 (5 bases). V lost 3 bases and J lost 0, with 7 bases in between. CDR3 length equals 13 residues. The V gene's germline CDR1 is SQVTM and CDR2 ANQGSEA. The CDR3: CSVEEASTDTQYF. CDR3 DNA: TGCAGCGTTGAGGAGGCTAGCACAGATACGCAGTATTTT.

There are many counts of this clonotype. The CDR3 reads CASTPGGLKGYTF. In nucleotides, the CDR3 is TGTGCCAGCACCCCGGGGGGTCTTAAAGGCTACACCTTC. The chain employs TRBV12-3 or TRBV12-4 and TRBJ1-2, with D possibly matching TRBD1 (5 bases). The CDR3 is 13 amino acids. Trimming removed 7 bases from V and 8 bases from J, with 17 bases in between.

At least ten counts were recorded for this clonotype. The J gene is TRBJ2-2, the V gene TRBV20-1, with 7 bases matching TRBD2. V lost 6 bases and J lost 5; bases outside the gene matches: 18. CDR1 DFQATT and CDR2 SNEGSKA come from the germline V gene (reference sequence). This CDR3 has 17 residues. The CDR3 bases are TGCAGTGCAACTAGCGTGGAGGATTCGTTGAGGACCGGGGAGCTGTTTTTT. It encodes CSATSVEDSLRTGELFF.

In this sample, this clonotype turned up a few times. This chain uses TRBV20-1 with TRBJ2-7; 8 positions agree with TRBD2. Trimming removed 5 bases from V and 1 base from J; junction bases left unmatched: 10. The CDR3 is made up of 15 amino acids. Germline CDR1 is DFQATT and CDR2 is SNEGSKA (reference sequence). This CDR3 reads CSAPRAGGPSYEQYF. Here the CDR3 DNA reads TGCAGTGCTCCCCGGGCGGGAGGTCCGTCCTACGAGCAGTACTTC.

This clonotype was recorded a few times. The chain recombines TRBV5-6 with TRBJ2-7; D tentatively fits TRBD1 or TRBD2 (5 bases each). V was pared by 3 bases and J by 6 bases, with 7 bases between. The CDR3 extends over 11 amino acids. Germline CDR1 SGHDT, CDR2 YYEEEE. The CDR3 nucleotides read TGTGCCAGCAGCTCTGGGGGCGAGCAGTACTTC. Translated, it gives CASSSGGEQYF.

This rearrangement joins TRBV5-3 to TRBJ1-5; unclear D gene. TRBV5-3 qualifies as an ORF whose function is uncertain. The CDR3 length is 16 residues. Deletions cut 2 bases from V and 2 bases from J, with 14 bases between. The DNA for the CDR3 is TGTGCCAGAAGCTTACGATTGGGTCTGGGCAATCAGCCCCAGCATTTT. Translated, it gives CARSLRLGLGNQPQHF.

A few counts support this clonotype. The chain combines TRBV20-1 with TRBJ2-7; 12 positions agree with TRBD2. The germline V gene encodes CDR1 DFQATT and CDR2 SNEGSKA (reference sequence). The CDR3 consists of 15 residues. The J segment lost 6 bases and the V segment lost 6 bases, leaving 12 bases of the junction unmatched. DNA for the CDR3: TGCAGTGCCCCAGGCCCTAGCGGGAGGGCGTCCGAGCAGTACTTC. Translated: CSAPGPSGRASEQYF.

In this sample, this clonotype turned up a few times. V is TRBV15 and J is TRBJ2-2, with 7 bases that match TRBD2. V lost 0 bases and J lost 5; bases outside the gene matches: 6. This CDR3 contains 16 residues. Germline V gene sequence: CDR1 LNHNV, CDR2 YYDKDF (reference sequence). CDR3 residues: CATSRDLAVDTGELFF. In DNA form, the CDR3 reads TGTGCCACCAGCAGAGATCTAGCGGTGGATACCGGGGAGCTGTTTTTT.

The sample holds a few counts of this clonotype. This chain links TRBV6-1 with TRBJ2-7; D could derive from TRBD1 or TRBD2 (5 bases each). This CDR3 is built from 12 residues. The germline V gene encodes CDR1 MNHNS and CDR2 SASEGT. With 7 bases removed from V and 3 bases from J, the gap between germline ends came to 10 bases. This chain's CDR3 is CASIRGLYEQYF. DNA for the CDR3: TGTGCCAGCATCCGGGGCCTCTACGAGCAGTACTTC.

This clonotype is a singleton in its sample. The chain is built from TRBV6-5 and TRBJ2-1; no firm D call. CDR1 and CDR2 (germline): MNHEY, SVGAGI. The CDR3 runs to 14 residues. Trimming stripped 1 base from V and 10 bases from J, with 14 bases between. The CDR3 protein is CASSYYPNAGEQFF. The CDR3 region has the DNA TGTGCCAGCAGTTACTATCCTAATGCCGGGGAGCAGTTCTTC.

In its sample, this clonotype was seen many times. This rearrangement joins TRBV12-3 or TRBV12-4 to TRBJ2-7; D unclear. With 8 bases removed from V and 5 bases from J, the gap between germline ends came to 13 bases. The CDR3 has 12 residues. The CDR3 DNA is TGTGCCAGCGGTAGCCCCGTGGACGAGCAGTACTTC. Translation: CASGSPVDEQYF.

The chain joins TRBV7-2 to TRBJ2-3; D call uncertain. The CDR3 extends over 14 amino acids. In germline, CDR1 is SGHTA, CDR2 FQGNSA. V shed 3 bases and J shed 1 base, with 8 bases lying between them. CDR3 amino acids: CASSFRLGTDTQYF. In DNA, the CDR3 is TGTGCCAGCAGCTTCCGGCTGGGCACAGATACGCAGTATTTT.

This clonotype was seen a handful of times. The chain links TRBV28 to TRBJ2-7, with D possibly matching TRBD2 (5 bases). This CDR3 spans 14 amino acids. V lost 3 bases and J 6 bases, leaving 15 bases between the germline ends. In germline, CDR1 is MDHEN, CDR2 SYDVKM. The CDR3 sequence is CASSFRTGRLEQYF. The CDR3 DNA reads TGTGCCAGCAGTTTTCGGACTGGTCGGCTCGAGCAGTACTTC.

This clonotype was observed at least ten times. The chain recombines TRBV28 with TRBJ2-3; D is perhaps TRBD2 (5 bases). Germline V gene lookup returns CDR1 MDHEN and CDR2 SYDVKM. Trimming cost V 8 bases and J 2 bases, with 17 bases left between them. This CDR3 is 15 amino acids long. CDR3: CASHPAQRDTDTQYF. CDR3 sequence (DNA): TGTGCCAGCCACCCCGCCCAACGGGACACAGATACGCAGTATTTT. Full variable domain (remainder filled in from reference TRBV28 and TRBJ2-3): DVKVTQSSRYLVKRTGEKVFLECVQDMDHENMFWYRQDPGLGLRLIYFSYDVKMKEKGDIPEGYSVSREKKERFSLILESASTNQTSMYLCASHPAQRDTDTQYFGPGTRLTVL.

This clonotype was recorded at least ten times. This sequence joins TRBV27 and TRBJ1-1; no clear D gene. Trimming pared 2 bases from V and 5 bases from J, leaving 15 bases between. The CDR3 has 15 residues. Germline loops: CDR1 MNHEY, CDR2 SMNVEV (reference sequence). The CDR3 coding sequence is TGTGCCAGCAGTTTAGTGGGCCTGGGAAGGACTGAAGCTTTCTTT. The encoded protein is CASSLVGLGRTEAFF.

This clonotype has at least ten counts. CDR3 nucleotides: TGTGCCAGCAGTTGGGGAGACAGGAATGAAGCTTTCTTT. Residues: CASSWGDRNEAFF. The rearrangement uses TRBV27 and TRBJ1-1, with D tentatively TRBD1 (6 bases). The V gene's germline CDR1 is MNHEY and CDR2 SMNVEV (reference sequence). CDR3 length: 13 residues. V lost 4 bases and J 7 bases, leaving 13 bases between the germline ends.

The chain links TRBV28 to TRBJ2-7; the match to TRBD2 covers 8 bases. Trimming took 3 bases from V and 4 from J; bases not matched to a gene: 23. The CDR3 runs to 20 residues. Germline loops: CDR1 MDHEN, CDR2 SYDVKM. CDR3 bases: TGTGCCAGCAGTTTCGCGAGGCTAGCGGGCGGAGAACCACCCGAATACGAGCAGTACTTC. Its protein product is CASSFARLAGGEPPEYEQYF.

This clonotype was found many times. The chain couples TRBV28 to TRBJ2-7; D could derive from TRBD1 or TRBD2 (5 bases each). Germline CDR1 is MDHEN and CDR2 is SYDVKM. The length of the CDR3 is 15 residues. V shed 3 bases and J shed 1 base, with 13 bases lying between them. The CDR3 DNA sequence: TGTGCCAGCAGTTTTTGGGGGACGGCGTCCTACGAGCAGTACTTC. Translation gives CASSFWGTASYEQYF.

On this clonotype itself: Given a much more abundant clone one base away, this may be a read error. The CDR3 DNA reads as TGTGCCAGCGGTTACGGGGGCAGTGAAGCTTTCTTT. Translated: CASGYGGSEAFF. The chain uses TRBV6-5 and TRBJ1-1, with D possibly matching TRBD1 (6 bases). Germline CDR1 is MNHEY and CDR2 is SVGAGI. The CDR3 covers 12 residues.

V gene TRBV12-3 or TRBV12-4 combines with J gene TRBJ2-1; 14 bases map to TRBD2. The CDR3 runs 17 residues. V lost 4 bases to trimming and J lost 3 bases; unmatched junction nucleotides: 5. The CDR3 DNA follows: TGTGCCAGCAGTTCACGACTAGCGGGAGGGGGCTACAATGAGCAGTTCTTC. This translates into CASSSRLAGGGYNEQFF.

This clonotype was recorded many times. CDR3 nucleotides: TGCGCCAGCAAGATATTGGGGGAGCTCTCCACAGATACGCAGTATTTT. Amino acids: CASKILGELSTDTQYF. The V and J genes are TRBV5-1 and TRBJ2-3; perhaps D is TRBD1 or TRBD2 (5 bases each). Germline CDR1 reads SGHRS; CDR2 reads YFSETQ. The V and J ends lost 6 bases and 2 bases respectively, with 19 bases between them. The CDR3 loop spans 16 amino acids.

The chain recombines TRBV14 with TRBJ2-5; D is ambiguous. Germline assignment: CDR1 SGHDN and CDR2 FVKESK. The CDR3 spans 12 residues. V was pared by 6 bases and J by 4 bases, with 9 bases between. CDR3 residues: CASSLNAETQYF. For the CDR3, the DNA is TGTGCCAGCAGTCTAAACGCAGAGACCCAGTACTTC. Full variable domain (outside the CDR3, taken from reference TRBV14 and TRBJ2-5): EAGVTQFPSHSVIEKGQTVTLRCDPISGHDNLYWYRRVMGKEIKFLLHFVKESKQDESGMPNNRFLAERTGGTYSTLKVQPAELEDSGVYFCASSLNAETQYFGPGTRLLVL.

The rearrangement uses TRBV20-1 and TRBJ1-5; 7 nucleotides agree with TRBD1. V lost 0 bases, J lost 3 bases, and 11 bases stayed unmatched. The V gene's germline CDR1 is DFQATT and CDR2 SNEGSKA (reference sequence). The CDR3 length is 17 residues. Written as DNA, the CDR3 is TGCAGTGCTAGAGAGGGCATAGGACAGGTCATCAATCAGCCCCAGCATTTT. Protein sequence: CSAREGIGQVINQPQHF.

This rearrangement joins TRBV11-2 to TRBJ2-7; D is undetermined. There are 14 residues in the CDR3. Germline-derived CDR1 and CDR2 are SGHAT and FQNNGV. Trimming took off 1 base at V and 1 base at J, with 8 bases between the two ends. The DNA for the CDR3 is TGTGCCAGCAGCTTAGCTTTGGCGTCCTACGAGCAGTACTTC. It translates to CASSLALASYEQYF.

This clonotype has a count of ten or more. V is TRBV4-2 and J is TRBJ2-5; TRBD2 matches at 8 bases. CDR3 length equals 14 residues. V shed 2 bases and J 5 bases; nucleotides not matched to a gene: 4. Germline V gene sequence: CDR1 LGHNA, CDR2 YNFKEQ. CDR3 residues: CASSQSSGGETQYF. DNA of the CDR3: TGTGCCAGCAGCCAATCCTCGGGGGGGGAGACCCAGTACTTC.